These 25 T cell receptor beta chains were sequenced from one sample in a study of T-cell memory formation after mild COVID-19. From the 5' RACE reads, TCRdb called clonotypes with MiXCR, one entry per CDR3 protein. The profile covers 400,000 to 550,000 distinct CDR3 sequences, with roughly 25% appearing a single time and under 15% taken by the ten largest. Sequenced: PBMCs or a T cell subset sorted from them (not recorded which). The receptors come from an adult woman who had mild COVID-19 (a few samples of this study predate the infection). Cell type and time point are not known.

V and J are TRBV21-1 and TRBJ1-1; the D call TRBD1 from the table was never checked on the DNA. TRBV21-1 is described as a pseudogene. The CDR3 length is 14 residues. The CDR3 spells CASSPGQKNTEAFF. The CDR3, as DNA: TGTGCCAGCAGCCCGGGACAGAAGAACACTGAAGCTTTCTTT.

The chain combines TRBV18 with TRBJ2-5; D is ambiguous. CDR1 KGHSH and CDR2 LQKENI come from the germline V gene. The germline V and J ends were trimmed by 3 bases and 5 bases, with 10 bases remaining between them. CDR3 size: 13 residues. CDR3 sequence reads: CASSPASRETQYF. Here the CDR3 DNA reads TGTGCCAGCTCACCGGCTAGTAGGGAGACCCAGTACTTC.

The chain recombines TRBV20-1 with TRBJ2-1, with 13 positions matching TRBD2. V trimming: 1 base; J trimming: 9 bases; junction bases outside the gene matches: 12. The germline V gene encodes CDR1 DFQATT and CDR2 SNEGSKA (reference sequence). This CDR3 has 17 residues. CDR3 in amino acids: CSARAGTSGRASREQFF. CDR3 bases: TGCAGTGCTAGAGCGGGAACTAGCGGGAGGGCCAGTCGTGAGCAGTTCTTC.

This sequence joins TRBV4-1 and TRBJ2-7; the D gene is possibly TRBD1 (6 bases). The V end was cut by 1 base, the J end by 3 bases, with 10 bases between. Germline V gene data show CDR1 as MGHRA and CDR2 as YSYEKL. The CDR3 is made up of 14 amino acids. The CDR3, as DNA: TGCGCCAGCAGCCAAGGGCAGGGGATCTACGAGCAGTACTTC. Translated, it gives CASSQGQGIYEQYF.

This clonotype has only a few counts. This chain links TRBV11-3 with TRBJ1-1; D not certain. Trimming removed 3 bases at V and 0 bases at J, with 8 bases between. The length of the CDR3 is 14 residues. In germline, CDR1 is SGHNT, CDR2 YENEEA. The CDR3 here is CASSFKGMNTEAFF. Written as DNA, the CDR3 is TGTGCCAGCAGCTTTAAAGGAATGAACACTGAAGCTTTCTTT.

This chain connects TRBV2 to TRBJ2-7, with unresolved D. Trimming removed 4 bases at V and 3 bases at J, with 16 bases between. This CDR3 has 15 amino acids. The germline CDR1 and CDR2 sequences are SNHLY and FYNNEI. CDR3 residues: CASSVRLDGHYEQYF. The CDR3 DNA reads TGTGCCAGCAGTGTCCGGCTAGACGGTCACTACGAGCAGTACTTC.

This clonotype came up a few times. The V and J genes are TRBV7-9 and TRBJ2-7, with D possibly being TRBD1 (6 bases). Trimming took off 6 bases at V and 0 bases at J, with 9 bases between the two ends. Germline V gene sequence: CDR1 SEHNR, CDR2 FQNEAQ (reference sequence). This CDR3 comprises 13 residues. CDR3 residues: CASRDSSSYEQYF. The CDR3 nucleotides read TGTGCCAGCAGGGACAGTTCCTCCTACGAGCAGTACTTC.

Many counts were recorded for this clonotype. The CDR3 DNA reads as TGCAGCGTTGATGATGCGCAGAAAGGGGCCTACAATGAGCAGTTCTTC. Translation: CSVDDAQKGAYNEQFF. The chain couples TRBV29-1 to TRBJ2-1; perhaps TRBD1 as D (5 bases). Germline CDR1 SQVTM, CDR2 ANQGSEA. V was pared by 3 bases and J by 2 bases, with 17 bases between. There are 16 residues in the CDR3.

The chain joins TRBV4-1 to TRBJ2-3; tentatively, D is TRBD1 or TRBD2 (5 bases each). Germline V lookup: CDR1 MGHRA, CDR2 YSYEKL. The CDR3 runs 15 residues. V was cut by 1 base and J by 2 bases, with 10 bases left in between. CDR3 sequence reads: CASSQARDLTDTQYF. CDR3 nucleotides: TGCGCCAGCAGCCAAGCCAGGGACCTCACAGATACGCAGTATTTT.

This clonotype turned up a few times. The J gene is TRBJ2-3, the V gene TRBV7-2; D remains ambiguous. V dropped 5 bases and J dropped 2 bases, with 17 bases sitting between them. Per the germline V gene, CDR1 is SGHTA and CDR2 is FQGNSA. This CDR3 is built from 16 residues. For the CDR3, the DNA is TGTGCCAGCAGCCCCACCACCGGAATTGTCACAGATACGCAGTATTTT. It translates to CASSPTTGIVTDTQYF.

This clonotype was counted only a few times. This rearrangement joins TRBV15 to TRBJ2-5; 8 bases line up with TRBD2. From germline, CDR1 is LNHNV and CDR2 YYDKDF (reference sequence). Germline trimming cut 5 bases from V and 5 bases from J; bases unmatched to any gene: 13. The CDR3 loop spans 16 amino acids. The CDR3 DNA sequence: TGTGCCACCAGCTCCCCAGGACTAGCAGAGGGGGAGACCCAGTACTTC. Translation: CATSSPGLAEGETQYF.

This clonotype was observed a few times. The CDR3 coding sequence is TGTGCCAGCAGCTCGCTCAGGGGAGGGCCGCGAAAACTGTTTTTT. It yields the protein CASSSLRGGPRKLFF. This rearrangement joins TRBV7-8 to TRBJ1-4; TRBD1 might be the D (6 bases). The V and J ends lost 4 bases and 10 bases respectively, with 19 bases between them. Germline-derived CDR1 and CDR2 are SGHVS and FQNEAQ. The CDR3 is 15 amino acids.

V gene TRBV5-6 combines with J gene TRBJ2-2; the D gene could be TRBD1 or TRBD2 (6 bases each). The germline CDR1 and CDR2 sequences are SGHDT and YYEEEE. The CDR3 length is 16 residues. Between the trimmed V and J ends, which lost 0 bases and 6 bases, there was a span of 15 bases. The CDR3 DNA follows: TGTGCCAGCAGCTTGGCGGGAGTAGGGGGGCCCGGGGAGCTGTTTTTT. It specifies CASSLAGVGGPGELFF.

This clonotype has a handful of counts. The V gene is TRBV20-1, the J gene TRBJ1-2; D is perhaps TRBD1 (5 bases). Trimming removed 6 bases at V and 0 bases at J, with 11 bases between. Per the germline V gene, CDR1 is DFQATT and CDR2 is SNEGSKA (reference sequence). The CDR3 totals 13 residues. As DNA, the CDR3 is TGCAGTGCCAAATGGGGCGCTAACTATGGCTACACCTTC. This encodes CSAKWGANYGYTF.

This clonotype appeared once. The rearrangement links TRBV30 to TRBJ2-3; perhaps TRBD2 as D (5 bases). Trimming removed 1 base from V and 4 bases from J, with 9 bases in between. Germline V gives CDR1 GTSNPN, CDR2 SVGIG (reference sequence). This CDR3 has 13 residues. This chain's CDR3 is CAWSASSADTQYF. Written as DNA, the CDR3 is TGTGCCTGGAGTGCTAGCTCCGCAGATACGCAGTATTTT.

The rearrangement links TRBV9 to TRBJ2-7, with D tentatively TRBD1 (6 bases). CDR3 size: 15 residues. Deletions cut 0 bases from V and 6 bases from J, with 16 bases between. CDR1 and CDR2 from the germline V gene are SGDLS and YYNGEE. CDR3 DNA: TGTGCCAGCAGCGTAGAGACAGGAAGTGGAGGCGAGCAGTACTTC. The encoded protein is CASSVETGSGGEQYF.

This clonotype turned up a few times. The V call is TRBV20-1, the J call TRBJ1-5; D unresolved. The germline V gene encodes CDR1 DFQATT and CDR2 SNEGSKA (reference sequence). Trimming shortened V by 1 base and J by 0 bases, and 10 bases separated the two germline ends. There are 15 residues in the CDR3. The CDR3 sequence is CSARVSPVSNQPQHF. For the CDR3, the DNA is TGCAGTGCTAGAGTATCCCCAGTTAGCAATCAGCCCCAGCATTTT.

In its sample, this clonotype was seen a few times. The rearrangement links TRBV4-2 to TRBJ2-2; D remains ambiguous. Germline lookup yields CDR1 LGHNA and CDR2 YNFKEQ. Trimming took off 0 bases at V and 5 bases at J, with 10 bases between the two ends. CDR3 length: 15 residues. This chain's CDR3 is CASSQDQARTGELFF. DNA of the CDR3: TGTGCCAGCAGCCAAGATCAAGCGAGGACCGGGGAGCTGTTTTTT.

The chain has TRBV5-1 and TRBJ2-7; the D call may be TRBD1 or TRBD2 (5 bases each). The germline gives CDR1 SGHRS, CDR2 YFSETQ. The CDR3 has 15 amino acids. V was cut by 3 bases and J by 3 bases, with 16 bases left in between. CDR3 sequence (DNA): TGCGCCAGCAGCTCAGTTCCGGGGCCAAACTACGAGCAGTACTTC. Translating gives CASSSVPGPNYEQYF.

This chain uses TRBV30 with TRBJ1-1; D gene unclear. Germline CDR1 is GTSNPN and CDR2 is SVGIG (reference sequence). Trimming removed 2 bases at V and 9 bases at J, with 13 bases between. The CDR3 spans 12 residues. CDR3 residues: CAWSSSGLKAFF. The CDR3 nucleotides are TGTGCCTGGAGTTCCTCGGGCTTAAAAGCTTTCTTT.

This clonotype has just a few counts. The CDR3 coding sequence is TGTGCCAGCAGCCCTCCCGGGACAGGGGGTGAAAAACTGTTTTTT. Amino acids: CASSPPGTGGEKLFF. V and J are TRBV4-2 and TRBJ1-4, with 11 bases matching TRBD1. Trimming took 4 bases from V and 7 from J; bases not matched to a gene: 5. Germline CDR1 LGHNA, CDR2 YNFKEQ. The length of the CDR3 is 15 residues.

This clonotype was picked up a small number of times. The V gene is TRBV9, the J gene TRBJ1-5, with 8 nucleotides matching TRBD1. The CDR3 length is 15 residues. The V gene end was trimmed by 0 bases and the J gene end by 9 bases; junction bases not matched to a gene: 8. Germline V CDR1 and CDR2: SGDLS, YYNGEE. The CDR3: CASSVGGTGGSPQHF. In DNA, the CDR3 is TGTGCCAGCAGCGTAGGGGGGACAGGAGGATCGCCCCAGCATTTT.

J is TRBJ2-7 and V is TRBV29-1; D might be TRBD2 (5 bases). The V gene lost 6 bases and the J gene lost 1 base, with 13 bases spanning the gap. The CDR3 consists of 13 residues. Germline values: CDR1 SQVTM, CDR2 ANQGSEA. CDR3 sequence reads: CSVGEGFSYEQYF. The CDR3 bases are TGCAGCGTCGGCGAGGGATTTTCCTACGAGCAGTACTTC.

This clonotype showed up just a few times. The chain has TRBV19 and TRBJ2-1; D is undetermined. V was pared by 1 base and J by 6 bases, with 4 bases between. This CDR3 has 12 residues. Per the germline V gene, CDR1 is LNHDA and CDR2 is SQIVND (reference sequence). CDR3 sequence reads: CASSIGGNEQFF. In DNA form, the CDR3 reads TGTGCCAGTAGTATAGGGGGCAATGAGCAGTTCTTC.

The CDR3 reads CSAGDYNEQFF. CDR3 coding DNA: TGCAGCGCCGGGGACTACAATGAGCAGTTCTTC. The J gene is TRBJ2-1, the V gene TRBV29-1, with D possibly being TRBD2 (5 bases). The length of the CDR3 is 11 residues. Trimming removed 7 bases at V and 3 bases at J, with 7 bases between. The germline V gene has CDR1 SQVTM and CDR2 ANQGSEA.